This T cell receptor (beta chain) was observed in a study of T-cell memory formation after mild COVID-19. Study summary: Among the donors, TCR clusters were largely specific to each donor.

5'RACE with constant-segment primers built TCRalpha and TCRbeta cDNA libraries with UMIs. TCRdb re-called the 5' RACE reads with MiXCR, one entry per CDR3 protein. The table has more than 450,000 distinct CDR3 sequences, roughly 17% seen once. In the case of this clonotype: Its antigen is as yet unknown.

General study findings and limits: The main location of contracting CD4+ clones was CM and EM, and that of contracting CD8+ clones was EMRA. Contracting clones from day 15 to 85 had balanced CD4/CD8; later expanders favoured CD4+.

V lost 3 bases to trimming and J lost 7 bases, with 16 bases between them. The CDR3 spans 14 residues. Germline lookup yields CDR1 PRHDT and CDR2 FYEKMQ (reference sequence). This chain joins TRBV13 and TRBJ2-7; possibly TRBD1 or TRBD2 for D (6 bases each). The sequenced sample consisted of PBMCs or a T cell subset sorted from them (not recorded which). The clonotype was recovered from an adult woman who had mild COVID-19 (a few samples of this study predate the infection). Cell type and time point are not known. The CDR3, as DNA: TGTGCCAGCAGCTTTGTCCGGGGGCGTGGGGAGCAGTACTTC. Amino acids: CASSFVRGRGEQYF.